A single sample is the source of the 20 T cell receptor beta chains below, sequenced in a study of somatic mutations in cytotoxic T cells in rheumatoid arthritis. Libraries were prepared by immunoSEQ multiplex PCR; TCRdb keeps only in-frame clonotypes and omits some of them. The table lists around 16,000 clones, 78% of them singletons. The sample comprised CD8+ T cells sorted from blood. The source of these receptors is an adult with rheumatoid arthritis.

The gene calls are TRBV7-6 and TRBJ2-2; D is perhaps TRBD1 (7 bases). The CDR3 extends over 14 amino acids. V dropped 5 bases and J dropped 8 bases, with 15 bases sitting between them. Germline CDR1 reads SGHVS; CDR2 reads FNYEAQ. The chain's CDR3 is CASSPETGTGELFF. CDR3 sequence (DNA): TGTGCCAGCAGCCCGGAGACAGGGACTGGGGAGCTGTTTTTT.

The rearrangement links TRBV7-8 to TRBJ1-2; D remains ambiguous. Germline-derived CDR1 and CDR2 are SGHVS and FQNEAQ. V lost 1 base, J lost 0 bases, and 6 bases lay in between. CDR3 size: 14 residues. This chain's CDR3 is CASSLGSANYGYTF. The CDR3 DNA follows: TGTGCCAGCAGCTTAGGGTCAGCTAACTATGGCTACACCTTC.

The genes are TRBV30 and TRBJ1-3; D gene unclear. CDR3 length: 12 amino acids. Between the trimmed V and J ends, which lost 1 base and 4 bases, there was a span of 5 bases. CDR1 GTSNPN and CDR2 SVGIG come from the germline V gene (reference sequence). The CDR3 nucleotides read TGTGCCTGGAGTGCCCTAGGAAACACCATATATTTT. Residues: CAWSALGNTIYF.

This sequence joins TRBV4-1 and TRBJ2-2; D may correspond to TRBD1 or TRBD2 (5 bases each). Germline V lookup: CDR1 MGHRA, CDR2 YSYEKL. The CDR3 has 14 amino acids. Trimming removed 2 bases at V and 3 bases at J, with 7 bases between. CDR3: CASSQRGDTGELFF. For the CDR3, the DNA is TGCGCCAGCAGCCAAAGAGGGGACACCGGGGAGCTGTTTTTT.

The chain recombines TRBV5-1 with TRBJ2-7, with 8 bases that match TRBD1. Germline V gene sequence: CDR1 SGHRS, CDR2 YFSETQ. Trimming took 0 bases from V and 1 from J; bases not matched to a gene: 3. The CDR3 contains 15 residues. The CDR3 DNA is TGCGCCAGCAGCTTGGGACAGGGGACGTCCTACGAGCAGTACTTC. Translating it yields CASSLGQGTSYEQYF.

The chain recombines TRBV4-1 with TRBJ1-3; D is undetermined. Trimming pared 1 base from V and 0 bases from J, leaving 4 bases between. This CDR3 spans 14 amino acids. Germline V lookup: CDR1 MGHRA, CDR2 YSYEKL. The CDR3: CASSQGRSGNTIYF. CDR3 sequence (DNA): TGCGCCAGCAGCCAAGGGCGCTCTGGAAACACCATATATTTT.

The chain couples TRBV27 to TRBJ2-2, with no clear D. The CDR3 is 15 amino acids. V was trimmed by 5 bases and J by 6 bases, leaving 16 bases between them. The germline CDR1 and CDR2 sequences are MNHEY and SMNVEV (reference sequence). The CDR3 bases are TGTGCCAGCAGTCCCAGAGGCGGTGTAGCCGGGGAGCTGTTTTTT. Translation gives CASSPRGGVAGELFF.

The DNA for the CDR3 is TGTGCCAGCAGCCGAACCGGTCTTGACAATGAGCAGTTCTTC. This codes for CASSRTGLDNEQFF. The rearrangement links TRBV7-9 to TRBJ2-1; D is ambiguous. V lost 5 bases to trimming and J lost 5 bases, with 13 bases between them. This CDR3 is built from 14 residues. CDR1 SEHNR and CDR2 FQNEAQ come from the germline V gene (reference sequence).

CDR3: CASSQDTDTQYF. Here the CDR3 DNA reads TGCGCCAGCAGCCAAGATACAGATACGCAGTATTTT. J is TRBJ2-3 and V is TRBV4-1; D remains unclear. V was pared by 0 bases and J by 3 bases, with 1 base between. The CDR3 loop spans 12 amino acids. Germline CDR1 is MGHRA and CDR2 is YSYEKL.

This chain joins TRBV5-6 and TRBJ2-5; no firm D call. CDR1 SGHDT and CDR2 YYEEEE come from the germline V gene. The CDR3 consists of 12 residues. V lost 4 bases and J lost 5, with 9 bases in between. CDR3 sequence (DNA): TGTGCCAGCAGCGCATTAAAGGAGACCCAGTACTTC. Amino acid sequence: CASSALKETQYF.

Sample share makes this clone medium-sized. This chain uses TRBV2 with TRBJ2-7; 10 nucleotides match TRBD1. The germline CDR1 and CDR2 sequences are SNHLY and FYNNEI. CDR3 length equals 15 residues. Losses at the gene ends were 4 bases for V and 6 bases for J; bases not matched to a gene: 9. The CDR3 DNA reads TGTGCCAGCAGTGGGGACAGGGGCAAGGGAGGCGAGCAGTACTTC. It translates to CASSGDRGKGGEQYF.

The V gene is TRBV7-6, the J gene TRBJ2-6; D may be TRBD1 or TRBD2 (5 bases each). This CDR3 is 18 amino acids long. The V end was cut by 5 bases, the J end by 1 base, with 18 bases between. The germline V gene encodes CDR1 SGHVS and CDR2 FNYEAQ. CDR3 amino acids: CASSPVPGSTSGANVLTF. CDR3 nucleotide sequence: TGTGCCAGCAGCCCCGTCCCAGGGAGTACATCTGGGGCCAACGTCCTGACTTTC.

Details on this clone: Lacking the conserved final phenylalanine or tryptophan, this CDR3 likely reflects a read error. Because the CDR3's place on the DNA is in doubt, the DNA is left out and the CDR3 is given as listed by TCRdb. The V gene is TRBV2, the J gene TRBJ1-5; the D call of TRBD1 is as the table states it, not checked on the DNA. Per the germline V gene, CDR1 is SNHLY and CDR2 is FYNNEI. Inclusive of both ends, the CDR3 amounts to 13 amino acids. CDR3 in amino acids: CASRPADSGQLMI.

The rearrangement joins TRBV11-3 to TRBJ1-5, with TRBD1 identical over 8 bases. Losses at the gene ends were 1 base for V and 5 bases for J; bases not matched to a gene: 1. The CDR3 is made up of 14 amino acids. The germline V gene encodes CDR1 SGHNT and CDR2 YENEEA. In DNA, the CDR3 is TGTGCCAGCAGCTTAGCGACAGGGGATCAGCCCCAGCATTTT. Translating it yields CASSLATGDQPQHF.

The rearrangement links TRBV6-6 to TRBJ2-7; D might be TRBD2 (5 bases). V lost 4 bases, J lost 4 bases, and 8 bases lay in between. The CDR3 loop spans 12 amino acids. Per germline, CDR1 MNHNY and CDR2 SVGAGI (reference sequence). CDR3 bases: TGTGCCAGCAGTTCCCCGGGATACGAGCAGTACTTC. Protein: CASSSPGYEQYF.

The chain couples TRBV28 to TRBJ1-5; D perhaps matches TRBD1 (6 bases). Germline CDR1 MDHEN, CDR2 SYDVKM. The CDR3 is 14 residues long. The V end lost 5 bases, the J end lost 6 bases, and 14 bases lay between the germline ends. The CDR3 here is CASSQRGKGQPQHF. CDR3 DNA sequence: TGTGCCAGCAGTCAAAGGGGGAAGGGTCAGCCCCAGCATTTT. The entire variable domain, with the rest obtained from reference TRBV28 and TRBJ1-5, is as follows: DVKVTQSSRYLVKRTGEKVFLECVQDMDHENMFWYRQDPGLGLRLIYFSYDVKMKEKGDIPEGYSVSREKKERFSLILESASTNQTSMYLCASSQRGKGQPQHFGDGTRLSIL.

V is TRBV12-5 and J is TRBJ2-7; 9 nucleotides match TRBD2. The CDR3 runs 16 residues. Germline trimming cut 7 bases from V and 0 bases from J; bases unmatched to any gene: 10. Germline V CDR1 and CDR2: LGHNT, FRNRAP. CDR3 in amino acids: CASAERGETFSYEQYF. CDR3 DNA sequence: TGTGCTAGTGCTGAGCGGGGGGAAACTTTCTCCTACGAGCAGTACTTC.

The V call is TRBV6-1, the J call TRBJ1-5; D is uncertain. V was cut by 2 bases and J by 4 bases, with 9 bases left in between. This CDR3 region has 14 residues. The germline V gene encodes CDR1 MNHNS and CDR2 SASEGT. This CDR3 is CASSEPKMNQPQHF. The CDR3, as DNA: TGTGCCAGCAGTGAACCCAAAATGAATCAGCCCCAGCATTTT.

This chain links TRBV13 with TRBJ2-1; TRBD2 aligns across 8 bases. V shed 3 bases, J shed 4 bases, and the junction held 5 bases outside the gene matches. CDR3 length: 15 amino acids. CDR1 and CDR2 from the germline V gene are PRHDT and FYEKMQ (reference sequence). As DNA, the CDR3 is TGTGCCAGCAGCTTCCGGGGGGGGAAATACAATGAGCAGTTCTTC. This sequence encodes CASSFRGGKYNEQFF.

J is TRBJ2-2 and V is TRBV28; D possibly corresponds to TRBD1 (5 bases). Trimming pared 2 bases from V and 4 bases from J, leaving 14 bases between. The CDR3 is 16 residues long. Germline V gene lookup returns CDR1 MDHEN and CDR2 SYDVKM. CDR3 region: CASSLIFTGRTGELFF. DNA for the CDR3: TGTGCCAGCAGTTTAATATTCACAGGTCGCACCGGGGAGCTGTTTTTT.